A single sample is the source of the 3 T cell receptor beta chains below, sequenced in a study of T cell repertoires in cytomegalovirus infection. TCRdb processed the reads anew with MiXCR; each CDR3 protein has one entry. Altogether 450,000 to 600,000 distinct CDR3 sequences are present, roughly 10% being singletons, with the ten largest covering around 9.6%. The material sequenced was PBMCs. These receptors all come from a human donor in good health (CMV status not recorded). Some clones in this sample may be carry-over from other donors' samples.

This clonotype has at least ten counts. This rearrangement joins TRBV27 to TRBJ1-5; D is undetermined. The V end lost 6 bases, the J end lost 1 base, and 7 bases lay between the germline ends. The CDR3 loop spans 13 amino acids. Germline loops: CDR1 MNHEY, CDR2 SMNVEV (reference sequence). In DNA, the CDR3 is TGTGCCAGCAGCGCGGAGAGCAATCAGCCCCAGCATTTT. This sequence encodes CASSAESNQPQHF.

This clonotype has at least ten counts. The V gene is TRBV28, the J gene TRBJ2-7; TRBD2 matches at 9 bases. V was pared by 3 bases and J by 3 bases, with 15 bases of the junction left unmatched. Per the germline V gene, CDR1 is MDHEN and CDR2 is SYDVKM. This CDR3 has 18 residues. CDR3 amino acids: CASSFLVPGTSWNYEQYF. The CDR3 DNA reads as TGTGCCAGCAGTTTCCTAGTGCCCGGGACTAGCTGGAACTACGAGCAGTACTTC.

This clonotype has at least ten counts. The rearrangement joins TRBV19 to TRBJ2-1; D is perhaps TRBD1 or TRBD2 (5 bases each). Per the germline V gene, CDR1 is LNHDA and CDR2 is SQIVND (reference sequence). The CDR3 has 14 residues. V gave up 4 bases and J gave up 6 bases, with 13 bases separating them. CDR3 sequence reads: CASSNPGTVNEQFF. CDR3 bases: TGTGCCAGTAGTAATCCAGGGACGGTCAATGAGCAGTTCTTC.